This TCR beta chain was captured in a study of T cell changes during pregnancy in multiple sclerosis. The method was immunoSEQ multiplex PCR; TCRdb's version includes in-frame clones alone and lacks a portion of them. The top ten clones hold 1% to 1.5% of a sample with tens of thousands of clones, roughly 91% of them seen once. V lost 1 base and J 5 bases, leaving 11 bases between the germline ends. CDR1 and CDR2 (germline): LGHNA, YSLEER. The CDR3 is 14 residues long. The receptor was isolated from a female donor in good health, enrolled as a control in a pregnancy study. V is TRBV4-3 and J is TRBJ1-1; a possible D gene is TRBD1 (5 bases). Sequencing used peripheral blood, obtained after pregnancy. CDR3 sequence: CASSQGGGATEAFF. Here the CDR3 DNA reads TGCGCCAGCAGCCAAGGGGGAGGGGCGACTGAAGCTTTCTTT.